The clone carrying this T cell receptor beta chain was recorded once. This sample is drawn from a study of blood T cell repertoires in COVID-19. The germline gives CDR1 PRHDT, CDR2 FYEKMQ (reference sequence). J gave up 0 bases and V 5 bases, and 6 bases lay outside the gene matches. The CDR3 runs to 16 residues. TCRdb's table, derived via immunoSEQ multiplex PCR, lists solely in-frame clones and lacks some. The sample holds about 260,000 clones; around 87% are singletons and the top ten take 2% to 2.5%. The chain is built from TRBV13 and TRBJ2-2; 7 nucleotides line up with TRBD1. This TCR was recovered from a woman aged 50 to 65 who had recovered from COVID-19. The specimen was peripheral blood. CDR3 sequence (DNA): TGTGCCAGCAGCAGTGGGACAGACTCGAACACCGGGGAGCTGTTTTTT. Its translation is CASSSGTDSNTGELFF.